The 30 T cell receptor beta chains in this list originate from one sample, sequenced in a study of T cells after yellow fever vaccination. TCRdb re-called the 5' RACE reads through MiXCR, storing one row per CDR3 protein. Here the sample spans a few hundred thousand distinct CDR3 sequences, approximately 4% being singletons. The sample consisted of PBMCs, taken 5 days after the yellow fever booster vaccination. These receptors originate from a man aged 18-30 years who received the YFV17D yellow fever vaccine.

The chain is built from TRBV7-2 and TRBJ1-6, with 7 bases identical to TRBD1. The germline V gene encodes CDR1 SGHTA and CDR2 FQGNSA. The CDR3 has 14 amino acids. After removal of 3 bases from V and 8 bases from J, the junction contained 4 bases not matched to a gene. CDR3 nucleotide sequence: TGTGCCAGCAGCTTTAGCAGGGGGGATTCACCCCTCCACTTT. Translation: CASSFSRGDSPLHF.

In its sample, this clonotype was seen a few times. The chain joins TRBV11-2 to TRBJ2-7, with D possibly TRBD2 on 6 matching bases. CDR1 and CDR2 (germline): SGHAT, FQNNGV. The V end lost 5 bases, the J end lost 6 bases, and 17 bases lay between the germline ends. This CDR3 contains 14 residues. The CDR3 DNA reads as TGTGCCAGCAGCGATGTAGCGGTTCTTTTCGAGCAGTACGTC. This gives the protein CASSDVAVLFEQYV.

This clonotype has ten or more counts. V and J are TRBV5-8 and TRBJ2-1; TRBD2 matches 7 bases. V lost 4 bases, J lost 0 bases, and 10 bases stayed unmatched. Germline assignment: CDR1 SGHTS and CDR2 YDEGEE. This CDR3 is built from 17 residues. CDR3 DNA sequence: TGTGCCAGCAGCCCTTCTCCTTCTAGCGGCTCCTACAATGAGCAGTTCTTC. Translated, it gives CASSPSPSSGSYNEQFF.

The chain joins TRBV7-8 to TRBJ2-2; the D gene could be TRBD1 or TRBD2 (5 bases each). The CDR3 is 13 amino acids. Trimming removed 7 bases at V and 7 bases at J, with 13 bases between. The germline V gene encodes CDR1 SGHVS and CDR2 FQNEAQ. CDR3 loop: CASTLWDRGELFF. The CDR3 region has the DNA TGTGCCAGCACCTTGTGGGACCGCGGGGAGCTGTTTTTT.

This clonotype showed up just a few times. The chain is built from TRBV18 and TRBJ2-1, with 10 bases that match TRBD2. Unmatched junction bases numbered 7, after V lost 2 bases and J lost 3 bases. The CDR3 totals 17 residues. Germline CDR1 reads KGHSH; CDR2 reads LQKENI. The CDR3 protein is CASSPTAGGQHYNEQFF. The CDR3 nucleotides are TGTGCCAGCTCACCAACAGCGGGGGGGCAACACTACAATGAGCAGTTCTTC.

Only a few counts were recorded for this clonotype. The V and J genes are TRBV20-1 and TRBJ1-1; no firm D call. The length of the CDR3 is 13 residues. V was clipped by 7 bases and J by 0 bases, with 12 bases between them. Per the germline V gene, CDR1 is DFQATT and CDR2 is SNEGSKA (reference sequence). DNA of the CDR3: TGCAGTGTAGATGAGGGAGTGAACACTGAAGCTTTCTTT. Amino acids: CSVDEGVNTEAFF.

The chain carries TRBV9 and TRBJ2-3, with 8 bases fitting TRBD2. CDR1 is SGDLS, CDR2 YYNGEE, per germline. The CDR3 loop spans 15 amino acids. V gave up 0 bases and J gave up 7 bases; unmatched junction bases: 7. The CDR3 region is CASSVAVAGLNTQYF. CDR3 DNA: TGTGCCAGCAGCGTAGCGGTAGCGGGGCTTAATACGCAGTATTTT.

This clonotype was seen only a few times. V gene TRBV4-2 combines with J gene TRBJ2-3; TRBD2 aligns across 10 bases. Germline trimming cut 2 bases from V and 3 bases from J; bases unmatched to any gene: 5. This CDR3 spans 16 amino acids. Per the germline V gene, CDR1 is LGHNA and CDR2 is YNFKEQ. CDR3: CASSQPTSGETDTQYF. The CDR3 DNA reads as TGTGCCAGCAGCCAACCAACTAGCGGGGAAACAGATACGCAGTATTTT.

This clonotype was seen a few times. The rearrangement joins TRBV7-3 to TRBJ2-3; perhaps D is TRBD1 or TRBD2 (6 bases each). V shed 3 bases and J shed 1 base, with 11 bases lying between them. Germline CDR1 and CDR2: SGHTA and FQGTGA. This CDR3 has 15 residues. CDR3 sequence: CASSFGGWGTDTQYF. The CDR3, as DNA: TGTGCCAGCAGCTTCGGGGGCTGGGGCACAGATACGCAGTATTTT.

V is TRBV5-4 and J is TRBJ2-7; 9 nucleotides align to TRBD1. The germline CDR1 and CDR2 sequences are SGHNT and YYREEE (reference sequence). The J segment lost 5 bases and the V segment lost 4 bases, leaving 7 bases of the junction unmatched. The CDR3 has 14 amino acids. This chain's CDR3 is CASSHRDRVHEQYF. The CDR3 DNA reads TGTGCCAGCAGCCACCGGGACAGGGTCCACGAGCAGTACTTC.

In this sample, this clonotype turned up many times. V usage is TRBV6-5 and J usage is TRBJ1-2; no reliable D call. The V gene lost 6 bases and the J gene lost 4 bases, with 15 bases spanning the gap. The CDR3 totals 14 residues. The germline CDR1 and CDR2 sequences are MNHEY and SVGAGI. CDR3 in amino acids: CASSPVRGVYGYTF. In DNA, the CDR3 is TGTGCCAGCAGCCCCGTTCGTGGGGTCTATGGCTACACCTTC.

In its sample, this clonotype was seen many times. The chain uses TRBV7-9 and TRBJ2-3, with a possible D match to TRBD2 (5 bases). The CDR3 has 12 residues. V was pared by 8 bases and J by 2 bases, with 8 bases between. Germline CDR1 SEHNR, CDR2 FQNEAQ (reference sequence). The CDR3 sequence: CASVRVTDTQYF. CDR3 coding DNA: TGTGCCAGCGTGAGGGTCACAGATACGCAGTATTTT.

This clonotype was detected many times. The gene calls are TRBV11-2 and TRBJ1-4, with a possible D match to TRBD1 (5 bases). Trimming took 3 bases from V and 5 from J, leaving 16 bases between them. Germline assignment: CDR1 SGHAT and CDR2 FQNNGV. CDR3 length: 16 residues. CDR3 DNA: TGTGCCAGCAGCTTTACCCGGGAGGGGAAGAATGAAAAACTGTTTTTT. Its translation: CASSFTREGKNEKLFF.

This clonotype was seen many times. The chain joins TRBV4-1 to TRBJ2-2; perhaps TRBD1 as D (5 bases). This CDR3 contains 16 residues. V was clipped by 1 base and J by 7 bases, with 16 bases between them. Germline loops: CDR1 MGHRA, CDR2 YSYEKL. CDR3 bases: TGCGCCAGCAGCCAAGCCAGGGCTTTACCGGTCGGGGAGCTGTTTTTT. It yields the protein CASSQARALPVGELFF.

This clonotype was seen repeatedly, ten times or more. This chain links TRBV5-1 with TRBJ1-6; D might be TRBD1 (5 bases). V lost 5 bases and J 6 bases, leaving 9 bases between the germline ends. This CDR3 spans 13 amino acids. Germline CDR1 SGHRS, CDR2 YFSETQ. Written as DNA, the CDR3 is TGCGCCAGCAGGGAGGGGCCTAATTCACCCCTCCACTTT. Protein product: CASREGPNSPLHF. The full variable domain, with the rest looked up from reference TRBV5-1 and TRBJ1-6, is KAGVTQTPRYLIKTRGQQVTLSCSPISGHRSVSWYQQTPGQGLQFLFEYFSETQRNKGNFPGRFSGRQFSNSRSEMNVSTLELGDSALYLCASREGPNSPLHFGNGTRLTVT.

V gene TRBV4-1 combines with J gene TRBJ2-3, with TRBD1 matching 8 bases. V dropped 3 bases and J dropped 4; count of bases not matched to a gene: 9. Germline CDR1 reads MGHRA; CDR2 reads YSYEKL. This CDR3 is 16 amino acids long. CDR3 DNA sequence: TGCGCCAGCAGCCAGATGACAGGGGTTGGAGCAGATACGCAGTATTTT. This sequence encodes CASSQMTGVGADTQYF.

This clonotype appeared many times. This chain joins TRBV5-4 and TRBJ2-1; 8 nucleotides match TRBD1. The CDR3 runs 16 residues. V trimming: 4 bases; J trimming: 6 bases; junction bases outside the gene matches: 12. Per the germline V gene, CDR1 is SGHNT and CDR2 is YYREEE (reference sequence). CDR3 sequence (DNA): TGTGCCAGCAGCCCCCCCGGGCAGGGGGCGATCAATGAGCAGTTCTTC. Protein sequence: CASSPPGQGAINEQFF.

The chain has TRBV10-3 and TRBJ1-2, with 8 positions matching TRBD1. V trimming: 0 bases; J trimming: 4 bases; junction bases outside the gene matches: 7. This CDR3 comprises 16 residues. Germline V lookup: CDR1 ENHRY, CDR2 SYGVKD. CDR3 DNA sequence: TGTGCCATCAGTGAGTCCAAGGCAGGGGGCGCCTATGGCTACACCTTC. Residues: CAISESKAGGAYGYTF.

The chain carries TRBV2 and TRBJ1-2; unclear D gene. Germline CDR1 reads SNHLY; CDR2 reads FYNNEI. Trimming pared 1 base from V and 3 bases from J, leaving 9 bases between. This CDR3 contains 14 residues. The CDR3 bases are TGTGCCAGCAGTGAAGGATACTTCGACTATGGCTACACCTTC. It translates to CASSEGYFDYGYTF.

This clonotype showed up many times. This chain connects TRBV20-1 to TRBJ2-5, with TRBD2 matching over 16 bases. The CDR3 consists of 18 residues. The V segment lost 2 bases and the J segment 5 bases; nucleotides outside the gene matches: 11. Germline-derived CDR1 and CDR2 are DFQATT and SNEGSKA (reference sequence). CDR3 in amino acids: CSARRRGTSGGALETQYF. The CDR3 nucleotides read TGCAGTGCTAGACGACGCGGGACTAGCGGGGGGGCCTTGGAGACCCAGTACTTC.

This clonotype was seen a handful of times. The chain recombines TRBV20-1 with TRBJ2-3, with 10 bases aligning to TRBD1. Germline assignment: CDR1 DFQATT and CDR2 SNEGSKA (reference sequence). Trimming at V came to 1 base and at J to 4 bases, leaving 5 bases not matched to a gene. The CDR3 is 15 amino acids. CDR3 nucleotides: TGCAGTGCTAGAGGATGGACAGGGGGGGCAGATACGCAGTATTTT. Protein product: CSARGWTGGADTQYF.

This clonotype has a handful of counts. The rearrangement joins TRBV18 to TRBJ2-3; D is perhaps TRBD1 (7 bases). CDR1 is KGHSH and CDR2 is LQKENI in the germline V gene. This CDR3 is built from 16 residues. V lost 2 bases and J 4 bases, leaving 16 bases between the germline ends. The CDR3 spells CASSPAQGGVADTQYF. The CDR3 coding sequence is TGTGCCAGCTCACCAGCTCAGGGGGGCGTGGCAGATACGCAGTATTTT.

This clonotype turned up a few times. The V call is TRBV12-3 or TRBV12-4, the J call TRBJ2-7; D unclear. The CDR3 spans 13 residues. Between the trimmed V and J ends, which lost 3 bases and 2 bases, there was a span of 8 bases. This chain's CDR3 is CASSFGVAYEQYF. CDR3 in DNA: TGTGCCAGCAGTTTTGGTGTCGCCTACGAGCAGTACTTC.

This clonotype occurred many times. CDR3 coding DNA: TGCGCCAGCAGTGCCTCCGGTAGCTCCTACGAGCAGTACTTC. Translation: CASSASGSSYEQYF. J is TRBJ2-7 and V is TRBV10-2; D gene ambiguous. CDR1 WSHSY and CDR2 SAAADI come from the germline V gene. CDR3 size: 14 residues. V lost 4 bases and J 0 bases, leaving 10 bases between the germline ends.

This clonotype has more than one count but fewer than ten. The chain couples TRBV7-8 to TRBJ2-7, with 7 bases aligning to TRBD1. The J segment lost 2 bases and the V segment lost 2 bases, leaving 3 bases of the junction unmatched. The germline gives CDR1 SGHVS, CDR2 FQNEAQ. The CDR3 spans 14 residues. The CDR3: CASSLRTGPYEQYV. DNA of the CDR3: TGTGCCAGCAGCTTACGGACAGGCCCCTACGAGCAGTACGTC.

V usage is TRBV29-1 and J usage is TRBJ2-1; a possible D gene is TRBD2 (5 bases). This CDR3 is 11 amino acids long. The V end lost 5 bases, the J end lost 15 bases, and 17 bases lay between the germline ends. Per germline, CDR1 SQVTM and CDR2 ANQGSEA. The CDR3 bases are TGCAGCGTTCACAAAGGGCAGGCGGGGTTCTTC. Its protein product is CSVHKGQAGFF.

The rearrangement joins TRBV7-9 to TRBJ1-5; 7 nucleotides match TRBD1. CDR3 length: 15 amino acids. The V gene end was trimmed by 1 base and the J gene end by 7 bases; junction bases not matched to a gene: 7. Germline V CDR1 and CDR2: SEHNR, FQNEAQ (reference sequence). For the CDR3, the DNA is TGTGCCAGCAGCTTAGACAGACAGGGTTGGCAGCCCCAGCATTTT. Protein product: CASSLDRQGWQPQHF.

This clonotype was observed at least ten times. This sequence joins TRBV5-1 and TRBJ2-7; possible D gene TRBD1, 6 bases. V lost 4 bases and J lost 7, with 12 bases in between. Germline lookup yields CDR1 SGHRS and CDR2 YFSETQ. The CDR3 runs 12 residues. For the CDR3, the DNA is TGCGCCAGCAGCCTAACAGGGCGGGAGCAGTACTTC. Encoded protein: CASSLTGREQYF.

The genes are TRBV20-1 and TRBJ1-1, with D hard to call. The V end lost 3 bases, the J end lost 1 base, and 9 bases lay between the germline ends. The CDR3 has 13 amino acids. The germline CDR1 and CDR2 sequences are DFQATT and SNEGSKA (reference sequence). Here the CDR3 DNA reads TGCAGTGCTAGGAGGGCTCAGAACACTGAAGCTTTCTTT. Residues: CSARRAQNTEAFF.

The CDR3, as DNA: TGTGCCAGCAGCCAGACCCTAGCGCGGGGGGTACCAAGAGATACGCAGTATTTT. Its protein is CASSQTLARGVPRDTQYF. The chain joins TRBV3-1 to TRBJ2-3; the match to TRBD2 covers 8 bases. Germline V gene sequence: CDR1 LGHDT, CDR2 YNNKEL (reference sequence). The CDR3 contains 18 residues. V was clipped by 3 bases and J by 5 bases; unmatched bases: 16.